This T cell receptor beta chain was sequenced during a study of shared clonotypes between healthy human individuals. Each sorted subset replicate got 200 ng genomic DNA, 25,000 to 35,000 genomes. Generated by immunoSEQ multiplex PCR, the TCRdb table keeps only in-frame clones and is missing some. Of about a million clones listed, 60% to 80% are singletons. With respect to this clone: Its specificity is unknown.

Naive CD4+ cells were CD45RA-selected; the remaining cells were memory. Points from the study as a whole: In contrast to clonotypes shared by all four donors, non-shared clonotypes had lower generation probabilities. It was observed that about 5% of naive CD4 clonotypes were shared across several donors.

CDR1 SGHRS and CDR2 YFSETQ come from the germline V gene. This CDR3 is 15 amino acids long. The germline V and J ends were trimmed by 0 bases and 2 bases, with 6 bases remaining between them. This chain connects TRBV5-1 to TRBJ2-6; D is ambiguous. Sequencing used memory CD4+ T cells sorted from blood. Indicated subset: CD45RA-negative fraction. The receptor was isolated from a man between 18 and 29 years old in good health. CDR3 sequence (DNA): TGCGCCAGCAGCTTGGCGGATCCTGGGGCCAACGTCCTGACTTTC. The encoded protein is CASSLADPGANVLTF.